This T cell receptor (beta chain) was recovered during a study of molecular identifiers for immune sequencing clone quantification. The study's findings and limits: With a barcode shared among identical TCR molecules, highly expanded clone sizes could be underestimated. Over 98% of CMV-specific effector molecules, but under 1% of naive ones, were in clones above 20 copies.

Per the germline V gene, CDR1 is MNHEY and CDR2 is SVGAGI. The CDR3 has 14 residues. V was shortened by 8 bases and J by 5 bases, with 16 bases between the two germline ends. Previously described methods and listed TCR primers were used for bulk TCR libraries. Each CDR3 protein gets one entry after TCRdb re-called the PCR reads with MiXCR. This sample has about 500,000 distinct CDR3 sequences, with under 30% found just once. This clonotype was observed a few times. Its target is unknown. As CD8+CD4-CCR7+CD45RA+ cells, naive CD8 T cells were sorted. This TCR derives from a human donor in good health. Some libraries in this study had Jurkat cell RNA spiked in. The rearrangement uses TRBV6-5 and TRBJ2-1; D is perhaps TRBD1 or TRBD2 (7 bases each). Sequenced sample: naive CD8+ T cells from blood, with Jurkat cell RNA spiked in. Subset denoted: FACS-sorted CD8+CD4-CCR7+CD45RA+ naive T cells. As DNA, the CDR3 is TGTGCCAGCCAACCCGCAGGGGGGGACAATGAGCAGTTCTTC. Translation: CASQPAGGDNEQFF.